This TCR beta chain was recorded in a study of shared clonotypes between healthy human individuals. Whole-study context: The donor pool was made up of a couple of women and a few men aged 18 to 49. General study points: Although depth was large, rarefaction showed that sequencing of the sorted subsets was incomplete.

Naive CD4+ cells were CD45RA-selected; the remaining cells were memory. In the case of this clone: What it binds is not known.

Data came from immunoSEQ multiplex PCR; TCRdb stores just in-frame clones and leaves some out. Here the sample spans more than 400,000 clones, roughly 95% being singletons. Input material: naive CD4+ T cells sorted from blood. Subset denoted: CD45RA+ positively selected. The receptor was derived from a woman in her twenties or thirties in good health.

CDR3 in amino acids: CASSPQGDRYGYTF. The CDR3 nucleotides are TGTGCCAGCAGTCCTCAGGGTGATCGCTATGGCTACACCTTC. J is TRBJ1-2 and V is TRBV27; possibly TRBD1 for D (5 bases). V dropped 5 bases and J dropped 4 bases, with 14 bases sitting between them. CDR1 and CDR2 (germline): MNHEY, SMNVEV (reference sequence). The CDR3 spans 14 residues.